The entry below gives a single T cell receptor (beta chain) sequence along with its context. This entry comes from a study of sequential checkpoint blockade in melanoma. On the study more broadly: First-line arms were nivolumab then ipilimumab, or the reverse, randomized 1:1. Maintenance nivolumab came after either treatment sequence.

Treatment given: randomized to nivolumab then ipilimumab (arm A) or the reverse (arm B). No patient had prior DNA-damaging chemotherapy. Live CD3+CD8+ CD19− CD56− cells were sorted from PBMCs. The CDR3 runs 16 residues. Germline CDR1 is SGDLS and CDR2 is YYNGEE. Deletions cut 0 bases from V and 6 bases from J, with 19 bases between. The protocol was immunoSEQ multiplex PCR, while the TCRdb copy is restricted to in-frame clones and leaves out a portion. The sample records approximately 9,300 clones, more than 70% being singletons. The sample here was CD8+ T cells sorted from blood (inferred from file names), taken from a patient given nivolumab and ipilimumab in sequence. This clonotype was sampled from a human donor with melanoma. This chain links TRBV9 with TRBJ2-7; D might be TRBD1 (5 bases). The CDR3 here is CASSVGRQTLPSEQYF. CDR3 in DNA: TGTGCCAGCAGCGTAGGGAGACAGACCCTTCCATCCGAGCAGTACTTC.